These T cell receptor beta chains were read from a single sample in a study of T cells in Graves' hyperthyroidism and ophthalmopathy. One entry per CDR3 protein, called by TCRdb with MiXCR from the multiplex PCR reads. The sample consists of around 600,000 distinct CDR3 sequences, 13% to 15% of them appearing once. The sample was blood. All receptors derive from a woman aged 45 to 65 with Graves' ophthalmopathy. The CDR3 runs from the conserved cysteine through the conserved F or W. A D gene is named only where the DNA matches it firmly. Clone size is stated in some rows and not others, as once, few, many or a class when expanded.

clone_size d_call j_call v_call cdr3_aa cdr3_nt
NA NA TRBJ2-7 TRBV27 CASSYLSTEYEQYF TGTGCCAGCAGTTACCTCTCGACGGAATACGAGCAGTACTTC
NA NA TRBJ1-3 TRBV19 CASKKTVLSGNTIYF TGTGCCAGTAAGAAGACAGTTCTCTCTGGAAACACCATATATTTT
few NA TRBJ2-1 TRBV20-1 CSWPSGIASYGEQFF TGCAGTTGGCCGAGCGGAATAGCCAGCTATGGTGAGCAGTTCTTC
many NA TRBJ2-3 TRBV12-3/TRBV12-4 CASSPPRANQDTQYF TGTGCCAGCAGTCCCCCTCGGGCAAACCAAGATACGCAGTATTTT
many NA TRBJ2-7 TRBV7-2 CASSLNPPSGLGFYEQYF TGTGCCAGCAGCTTAAACCCCCCCAGCGGGCTGGGCTTTTACGAGCAGTACTTC
few TRBD1 TRBJ2-5 TRBV5-5 CASSSRFRDRVSQETQYF TGTGCCAGCAGTTCTCGATTCCGGGACAGGGTATCTCAAGAGACCCAGTACTTC
few TRBD2 TRBJ2-2 TRBV5-1 CASSRAGAGGFGELFF TGCGCCAGCAGCAGAGCCGGCGCGGGAGGGTTCGGGGAGCTGTTTTTT
few NA TRBJ2-1 TRBV5-4 CASSLESRMGNEQFF TGTGCCAGCAGCTTGGAATCCAGGATGGGCAATGAGCAGTTCTTC
few TRBD2 TRBJ2-7 TRBV4-1 CASSQDPLAGYEQYF TGCGCCAGCAGCCAAGATCCCCTAGCGGGGTACGAGCAGTACTTC
many TRBD2 TRBJ2-7 TRBV7-9 CASSLALADYEQYF TGTGCCAGCAGCTTAGCGCTAGCGGACTACGAGCAGTACTTC
many NA TRBJ1-5 TRBV6-1 CASSEFGPNQPQHF TGTGCCAGCAGTGAGTTCGGCCCGAATCAGCCCCAGCATTTT
many NA TRBJ2-5 TRBV5-1 CASSRGPNQETQYF TGCGCCAGCAGCAGGGGACCGAACCAAGAGACCCAGTACTTC
NA TRBD1 TRBJ2-3 TRBV13 CASSSIRGQGVEDTQYF TGTGCCAGCAGCTCTATCCGGGGACAGGGGGTAGAAGATACGCAGTATTTT
many NA TRBJ1-1 TRBV2 CASSEVTGSNTEAFF TGTGCCAGCAGTGAAGTAACAGGGTCTAACACTGAAGCTTTCTTT
few NA TRBJ1-2 TRBV24-1 CATSDFPGSGYTF TGTGCCACCAGTGATTTCCCAGGTTCGGGCTACACCTTC
NA NA TRBJ1-2 TRBV6-1 CASSRTTSGYTF TGTGCCAGCAGTCGGACAACCAGTGGCTACACCTTC
many NA TRBJ2-7 TRBV6-5 CASSYGQKTSSYEQYF TGTGCCAGCAGTTACGGCCAAAAGACTAGCTCCTACGAGCAGTACTTC
NA NA TRBJ2-2 TRBV7-3 CASSTQVNGELFF TGTGCCAGCAGCACACAGGTTAACGGGGAGCTGTTTTTT
many TRBD2 TRBJ2-7 TRBV12-3/TRBV12-4 CASSLGSWTSGSSVYEQYF TGTGCCAGCAGTTTAGGCTCATGGACTAGCGGGAGTTCGGTATACGAGCAGTACTTC
many TRBD2 TRBJ2-1 TRBV28 CASSLMHRLAGPSYNEQFF TGTGCCAGCAGTCTGATGCATCGACTAGCGGGACCGAGCTACAATGAGCAGTTCTTC
few TRBD2 TRBJ2-1 TRBV4-2 CASSLGLAGVVGEQFF TGTGCCAGCAGCCTCGGACTAGCGGGAGTGGTGGGTGAGCAGTTCTTC
many NA TRBJ1-1 TRBV2 CASSDWGSYTEAFF TGTGCCAGCAGTGATTGGGGTAGTTACACTGAAGCTTTCTTT
many TRBD1 TRBJ2-1 TRBV20-1 CSATLTGRSYNEQFF TGCAGTGCTACCTTGACAGGGCGGTCCTACAATGAGCAGTTCTTC
many NA TRBJ2-3 TRBV11-2 CASSWRTDTQYF TGTGCCAGCAGCTGGCGGACAGATACGCAGTATTTT
many TRBD1 TRBJ1-2 TRBV2 CASSGGQVDGYTF TGTGCCAGCAGTGGTGGACAGGTTGACGGCTACACCTTC
many NA TRBJ2-2 TRBV28 CASVPHGTTGELFF TGTGCCAGCGTCCCCCATGGAACCACCGGGGAGCTGTTTTTT
many TRBD1 TRBJ1-5 TRBV7-2 CASSADRVQPQHF TGTGCCAGCAGCGCCGACAGGGTTCAGCCCCAGCATTTT
many NA TRBJ2-3 TRBV28 CASTREFIDTQYF TGTGCCAGCACCAGGGAGTTTATTGATACGCAGTATTTT
few NA TRBJ2-1 TRBV24-1 CATSDSMGPDNEQFF TGTGCCACCAGTGATTCGATGGGACCAGATAATGAGCAGTTCTTC
NA TRBD1 TRBJ1-6 TRBV2 CASSETGPNSPLHF TGTGCCAGCAGTGAGACAGGGCCTAATTCACCCCTCCACTTT
NA TRBD1 TRBJ2-1 TRBV7-9 CASSRLDGTGGNNEQFF TGTGCCAGCAGCAGATTAGACGGGACAGGGGGAAACAATGAGCAGTTCTTC
many TRBD1 TRBJ1-1 TRBV28 CATLQGYTEAFF TGTGCCACCCTACAGGGGTACACTGAAGCTTTCTTT
few TRBD1 TRBJ1-2 TRBV27 CASSFLLGQGDGYTF TGTGCCAGCAGTTTCCTACTTGGACAGGGTGATGGCTACACCTTC
NA NA TRBJ2-7 TRBV5-1 CASSLAGKRSSYEQYF TGCGCCAGCAGCTTGGCGGGGAAAAGGAGCTCCTACGAGCAGTACTTC
many TRBD2 TRBJ2-1 TRBV11-2 CASSLVASGSFGRNEQFF TGTGCCAGCAGCCTAGTCGCTAGCGGGAGTTTCGGTAGAAATGAGCAGTTCTTC
few TRBD2 TRBJ2-1 TRBV3-1 CASSQDTRLAGAPNNEQFF TGTGCCAGCAGCCAAGATACCCGACTAGCGGGAGCCCCTAACAATGAGCAGTTCTTC
many NA TRBJ1-2 TRBV20-1 CSARASDTDHYGYTF TGCAGTGCTAGAGCATCGGACACTGACCACTATGGCTACACCTTC
few TRBD1 TRBJ2-7 TRBV7-2 CASSRTGVAYEQYF TGTGCCAGCAGCAGGACAGGGGTCGCCTACGAGCAGTACTTC
many TRBD2 TRBJ2-1 TRBV5-1 CASSLGTSGRRVGNEQFF TGCGCCAGCAGCTTGGGGACTAGCGGGAGAAGGGTTGGGAATGAGCAGTTCTTC
many NA TRBJ2-5 TRBV7-3 CASSFVRAETQYF TGTGCCAGCAGCTTTGTCAGGGCGGAGACCCAGTACTTC
NA NA TRBJ1-3 TRBV25-1 CASSEHQGLGNTIYF TGTGCCAGCAGTGAACACCAGGGGCTGGGAAACACCATATATTTT
NA NA TRBJ2-4 TRBV4-3 CASSHLANRRTGNIQYF TGCGCCAGCAGTCACCTTGCCAACAGGAGAACGGGGAACATTCAGTACTTC
many TRBD2 TRBJ2-5 TRBV12-3/TRBV12-4 CASSSQREGRETQYF TGTGCCAGCAGTTCCCAGCGGGAGGGCCGGGAGACCCAGTACTTC
few NA TRBJ2-5 TRBV14 CASSQAGETQYF TGTGCCAGCAGCCAAGCTGGCGAGACCCAGTACTTC
NA NA TRBJ1-5 TRBV4-1 CASSQGTGNQSQHF TGCGCCAGCAGCCAGGGGACGGGCAATCAGTCCCAGCATTTT
many NA TRBJ1-1 TRBV29-1 CSVEYRLRTTEAFF TGCAGCGTTGAGTACAGGTTGAGGACAACTGAAGCTTTCTTT
once NA TRBJ1-3 TRBV7-6 CASSLWTFSSGNTIYF TGTGCCAGCAGCCTATGGACGTTCTCCTCTGGAAACACCATATATTTT
NA TRBD2 TRBJ2-3 TRBV5-6 CASSSRLAGRPRGDTQYF TGTGCCAGCAGCTCTCGACTAGCGGGTCGACCACGGGGAGATACGCAGTATTTT
few NA TRBJ2-1 TRBV24-1 CATSVSRGSYNEQFF TGTGCCACCAGTGTTAGCAGAGGCTCCTACAATGAGCAGTTCTTC
NA NA TRBJ2-5 TRBV6-2/TRBV6-3 CASSYFRGMETQYF TGTGCCAGCAGTTACTTTCGCGGAATGGAGACCCAGTACTTC
few NA TRBJ1-6 TRBV5-5 CASSLRVGPNSPLHF TGTGCCAGCAGCTTGAGGGTAGGACCTAATTCACCCCTCCACTTT
many TRBD1 TRBJ1-1 TRBV4-3 CASSQEERQGEAFF TGCGCCAGCAGCCAAGAGGAGAGACAGGGGGAAGCTTTCTTT